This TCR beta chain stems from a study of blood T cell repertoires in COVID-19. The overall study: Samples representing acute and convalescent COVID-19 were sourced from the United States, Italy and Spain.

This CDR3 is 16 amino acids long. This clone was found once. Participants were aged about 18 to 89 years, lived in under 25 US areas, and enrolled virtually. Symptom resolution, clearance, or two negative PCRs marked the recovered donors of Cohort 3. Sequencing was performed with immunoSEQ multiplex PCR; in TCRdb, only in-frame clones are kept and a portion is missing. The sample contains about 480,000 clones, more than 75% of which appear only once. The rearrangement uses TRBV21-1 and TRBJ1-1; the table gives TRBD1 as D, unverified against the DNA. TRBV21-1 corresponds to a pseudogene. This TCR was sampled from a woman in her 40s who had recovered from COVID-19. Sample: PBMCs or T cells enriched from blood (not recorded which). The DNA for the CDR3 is TGTGCCAGCAGCAAAGCCTTATCAGGGGAGAACACTGAAGCTTTCTTT. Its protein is CASSKALSGENTEAFF.